This TCR beta chain was found in a study of cytomegalovirus exposure and HLA in healthy donors. Study conclusions and caveats: Diagnosis of cytomegalovirus status made by the classifier reportedly showed high specificity and sensitivity. A missense DCLRE1C variant was associated with V- and J-gene trimming of TCR beta chains in a later analysis, and an independent cohort replicated the association.

Unrecorded immune exposures were likely, despite nominal health at sampling. The germline gives CDR1 MNHNY, CDR2 SVGAGI (reference sequence). V dropped 2 bases and J dropped 4; count of bases not matched to a gene: 4. The CDR3 runs 15 residues. As to this clone: Its target is not known.

PCR was performed using 60 Vbeta and 13 Jbeta primers. The method was immunoSEQ multiplex PCR; TCRdb's version includes in-frame clones alone and lacks a portion of them. The profile shows about 150,000 clones, approximately 79% of them singletons. The sequence came from a woman aged 25 to 45 in good health and CMV-seronegative. Source material: PBMCs. V is TRBV6-6 and J is TRBJ2-3, with 9 bases lining up with TRBD2. This CDR3 reads CASSYGGGAPDTQYF. CDR3 coding DNA: TGTGCCAGCAGTTACGGCGGGGGGGCCCCAGATACGCAGTATTTT.